A single sample gave rise to the 22 T cell receptor beta chains below, sequenced in a study of cytomegalovirus exposure and HLA in healthy donors. The PCR contained 60 Vbeta and 13 Jbeta primers. The method was immunoSEQ multiplex PCR; TCRdb's version includes in-frame clones alone and lacks a portion of them. The sample shows 150,000 or so clones, about 84% of them seen only once. Source material: PBMCs. The receptors originated from a man between 45 and 60 years old in good health and CMV-seronegative.

The V and J genes are TRBV15 and TRBJ2-1; D remains unclear. The CDR3 totals 16 residues. Trimming removed 1 base at V and 6 bases at J, with 16 bases between. Germline assignment: CDR1 LNHNV and CDR2 YYDKDF (reference sequence). CDR3 DNA sequence: TGTGCCACCAGCAGAGGGTGGGCCGAAAGATCCAATGAGCAGTTCTTC. Encoded protein: CATSRGWAERSNEQFF. Using reference TRBV15 and TRBJ2-1 for the parts outside the CDR3, the full variable domain is DAMVIQNPRYQVTQFGKPVTLSCSQTLNHNVMYWYQQKSSQAPKLLFHYYDKDFNNEADTPDNFQSRRPNTSFCFLDIRSPGLGDTAMYLCATSRGWAERSNEQFFGPGTRLTVL.

This rearrangement joins TRBV2 to TRBJ1-1; TRBD1 matches 9 bases. V shed 8 bases and J 3 bases; nucleotides not matched to a gene: 1. CDR1 and CDR2 from the germline V gene are SNHLY and FYNNEI. This CDR3 contains 12 residues. This chain's CDR3 is CASDRGDTEAFF. CDR3 bases: TGTGCCAGCGACAGGGGGGACACTGAAGCTTTCTTT.

The chain links TRBV2 to TRBJ2-5; D possibly corresponds to TRBD1 (5 bases). The length of the CDR3 is 13 residues. The germline gives CDR1 SNHLY, CDR2 FYNNEI. Deletions cut 5 bases from V and 2 bases from J, with 9 bases between. As DNA, the CDR3 is TGTGCCAGCAGTTGGACAATTCAAGAGACCCAGTACTTC. It encodes CASSWTIQETQYF.

This chain connects TRBV2 to TRBJ1-4; a weak D match, TRBD1 (5 bases). This CDR3 comprises 19 residues. Germline-derived CDR1 and CDR2 are SNHLY and FYNNEI. Between the trimmed V and J ends, which lost 5 bases and 2 bases, there was a span of 24 bases. CDR3 DNA sequence: TGTGCCAGCAGTCTCAGACAGCTAGGCGGGATGGCTACTAATGAAAAACTGTTTTTT. This encodes CASSLRQLGGMATNEKLFF.

The rearrangement joins TRBV7-2 to TRBJ1-2, with 8 bases that match TRBD1. The CDR3 is made up of 15 amino acids. Germline CDR1 and CDR2: SGHTA and FQGNSA. The ends lost 4 bases at V and 5 bases at J; junction bases unmatched: 9. This chain's CDR3 is CASSWSQTGGYGYTF. The DNA for the CDR3 is TGTGCCAGCAGCTGGAGCCAAACAGGGGGATATGGCTACACCTTC.

V and J are TRBV14 and TRBJ2-7; a possible D gene is TRBD1 (6 bases). The CDR3 is 16 residues long. The germline CDR1 and CDR2 sequences are SGHDN and FVKESK. The V gene lost 4 bases and the J gene lost 0 bases, with 16 bases spanning the gap. CDR3 region: CASSPRTVTRSYEQYF. The CDR3 DNA sequence: TGTGCCAGCAGCCCCCGGACAGTCACGCGCTCCTACGAGCAGTACTTC.

This chain uses TRBV19 with TRBJ2-4, with TRBD2 identical over 7 bases. V lost 5 bases and J lost 8; bases outside the gene matches: 9. The CDR3 sequence is 14 residues long. Germline loops: CDR1 LNHDA, CDR2 SQIVND (reference sequence). The CDR3 nucleotides are TGTGCCAGTAGTCCCCAGGGAGGGAATGACATTCAGTACTTC. The encoded protein is CASSPQGGNDIQYF.

The J gene is TRBJ2-7, the V gene TRBV27, with 10 bases matching TRBD1. This CDR3 region has 16 residues. V was pared by 2 bases and J by 3 bases, with 7 bases of the junction left unmatched. From germline, CDR1 is MNHEY and CDR2 SMNVEV (reference sequence). The CDR3 DNA is TGTGCCAGCAGTTTAGGGAACGGACAGGGGGGCTACGAGCAGTACTTC. Translating gives CASSLGNGQGGYEQYF.

The chain combines TRBV18 with TRBJ1-2, with D perhaps matching TRBD1 (5 bases). The germline gives CDR1 KGHSH, CDR2 LQKENI. V was shortened by 2 bases and J by 2 bases, with 21 bases between the two germline ends. The CDR3 extends over 18 amino acids. The CDR3 loop reads CASSPKSNNRNTNYGYTF. DNA for the CDR3: TGTGCCAGCTCACCAAAAAGCAACAACAGGAATACCAACTATGGCTACACCTTC. The complete variable domain, with remaining parts taken from reference TRBV18 and TRBJ1-2, reads NAGVMQNPRHLVRRRGQEARLRCSPMKGHSHVYWYRQLPEEGLKFMVYLQKENIIDESGMPKERFSAEFPKEGPSILRIQQVVRGDSAAYFCASSPKSNNRNTNYGYTFGSGTRLTVV.

The chain has TRBV27 and TRBJ2-7; 14 nucleotides line up with TRBD2. Trimming cost V 6 bases and J 1 base; bases outside gene matches: 8. The CDR3 consists of 17 residues. The germline V gene has CDR1 MNHEY and CDR2 SMNVEV (reference sequence). DNA for the CDR3: TGTGCCAGCAGCACATATGGACTAGCGGGGGGATCCTACGAGCAGTACTTC. Its protein is CASSTYGLAGGSYEQYF.

The rearrangement links TRBV9 to TRBJ2-7; 7 bases agree with TRBD1. The V segment lost 3 bases and the J segment 7 bases; nucleotides outside the gene matches: 10. Germline-derived CDR1 and CDR2 are SGDLS and YYNGEE. The CDR3 is 14 residues long. The CDR3 DNA is TGTGCCAGCAGCGCACACAGGGGCACTGGGGAGCAGTACTTC. This codes for CASSAHRGTGEQYF.

The V and J genes are TRBV7-6 and TRBJ1-2; TRBD1 is a possible D gene (5 bases). The CDR3 has 15 amino acids. Germline V gives CDR1 SGHVS, CDR2 FNYEAQ. Trimming took 0 bases from V and 4 from J, leaving 12 bases between them. The DNA of the CDR3 is TGTGCCAGCAGCTTAGCGGGGGGTCCCTCCTATGGCTACACCTTC. Protein sequence: CASSLAGGPSYGYTF.

This clone was counted a few times. V usage is TRBV5-4 and J usage is TRBJ1-2; 8 positions agree with TRBD1. V shed 0 bases and J 6 bases; nucleotides not matched to a gene: 7. This CDR3 region has 15 residues. From germline, CDR1 is SGHNT and CDR2 YYREEE (reference sequence). The chain's CDR3 is CASSLALQGENGYTF. The CDR3 coding sequence is TGTGCCAGCAGCTTGGCTTTACAGGGGGAGAATGGCTACACCTTC.

The rearrangement uses TRBV7-2 and TRBJ2-3, with 10 bases that match TRBD1. The V gene's germline CDR1 is SGHTA and CDR2 FQGNSA. After removal of 5 bases from V and 2 bases from J, the junction contained 4 bases not matched to a gene. The CDR3 runs to 15 residues. CDR3 residues: CASSRTGGTTDTQYF. The CDR3, as DNA: TGTGCCAGCAGCAGGACAGGGGGAACCACAGATACGCAGTATTTT.

The chain recombines TRBV6-6 with TRBJ2-7; 7 nucleotides line up with TRBD1. V trimming: 5 bases; J trimming: 3 bases; junction bases outside the gene matches: 7. CDR1 and CDR2 from the germline V gene are MNHNY and SVGAGI (reference sequence). CDR3 length: 14 residues. CDR3 loop: CASSRTGGYYEQYF. CDR3 DNA sequence: TGTGCCAGCAGTAGGACAGGTGGCTACTACGAGCAGTACTTC.

The rearrangement joins TRBV19 to TRBJ2-7; possible D gene TRBD1, 6 bases. V lost 3 bases and J 2 bases, leaving 17 bases between the germline ends. The CDR3 runs 16 residues. Germline V gene lookup returns CDR1 LNHDA and CDR2 SQIVND (reference sequence). CDR3 sequence reads: CASSMGAATATYEQYF. Here the CDR3 DNA reads TGTGCCAGTAGTATGGGGGCCGCGACAGCAACCTACGAGCAGTACTTC.

The V and J genes are TRBV2 and TRBJ1-2; 12 bases are shared with TRBD1. CDR3 length equals 16 residues. V trimming: 4 bases; J trimming: 6 bases; junction bases outside the gene matches: 9. Germline V CDR1 and CDR2: SNHLY, FYNNEI. In nucleotides, the CDR3 is TGTGCCAGCAGTGTAACCGGGACAGGGGGCGGACATGGCTACACCTTC. This encodes CASSVTGTGGGHGYTF.

This clone has only one observation. The V gene is TRBV7-9, the J gene TRBJ1-4; maybe TRBD1 (5 bases). The CDR3 totals 15 residues. Looked up from germline, CDR1 is SEHNR and CDR2 is FQNEAQ (reference sequence). Trimming shortened V by 5 bases and J by 8 bases, and 18 bases separated the two germline ends. In DNA form, the CDR3 reads TGTGCCAGCAGCCCAAACAGGATCCCCAACGAAAAACTGTTTTTT. Its translation is CASSPNRIPNEKLFF.

This chain joins TRBV15 and TRBJ2-3; 12 nucleotides match TRBD1. The CDR3 runs 17 residues. The V gene end was trimmed by 3 bases and the J gene end by 6 bases; junction bases not matched to a gene: 10. CDR1 is LNHNV and CDR2 is YYDKDF in the germline V gene (reference sequence). CDR3 amino acids: CATSSGGPGQGADTQYF. The CDR3 DNA sequence: TGTGCCACCAGCAGTGGGGGACCGGGACAGGGGGCGGATACGCAGTATTTT.

The V call is TRBV25-1, the J call TRBJ1-5, with 9 positions matching TRBD1. The V and J ends lost 6 bases and 5 bases, in that order; junction bases with no gene match: 8. CDR1 is MGHDK, CDR2 SYGVNS, per germline. CDR3 length: 15 residues. The CDR3 loop reads CASRQTGGPDQPQHF. The CDR3 DNA reads as TGTGCCAGCAGGCAAACAGGGGGCCCAGATCAGCCCCAGCATTTT.

This clone turned up a few times. The chain recombines TRBV28 with TRBJ2-7; 8 nucleotides agree with TRBD2. From germline, CDR1 is MDHEN and CDR2 SYDVKM. CDR3 length: 16 residues. V trimming: 5 bases; J trimming: 2 bases; junction bases outside the gene matches: 11. DNA of the CDR3: TGTGCCAGCAGTGGTTCCGGGCGGGGGGACCCCTACGAGCAGTACTTC. As protein: CASSGSGRGDPYEQYF.

The chain has TRBV9 and TRBJ2-5, with 9 nucleotides matching TRBD2. Germline trimming cut 3 bases from V and 4 bases from J; bases unmatched to any gene: 4. Germline-derived CDR1 and CDR2 are SGDLS and YYNGEE. The CDR3 is made up of 14 amino acids. CDR3 in amino acids: CASSAGLAGETQYF. The DNA for the CDR3 is TGTGCCAGCAGCGCGGGACTAGCTGGAGAGACCCAGTACTTC.